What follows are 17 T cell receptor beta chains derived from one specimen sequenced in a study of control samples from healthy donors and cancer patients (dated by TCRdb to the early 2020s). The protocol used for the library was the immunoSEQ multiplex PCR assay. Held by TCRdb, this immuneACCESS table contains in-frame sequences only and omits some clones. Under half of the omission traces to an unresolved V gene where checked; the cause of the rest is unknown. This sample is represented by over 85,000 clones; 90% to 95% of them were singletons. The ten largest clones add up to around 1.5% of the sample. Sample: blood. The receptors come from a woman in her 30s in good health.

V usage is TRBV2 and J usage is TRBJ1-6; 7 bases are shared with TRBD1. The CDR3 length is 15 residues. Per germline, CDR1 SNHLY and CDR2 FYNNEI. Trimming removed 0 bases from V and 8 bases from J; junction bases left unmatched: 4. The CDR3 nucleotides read TGTGCCAGCAGTGAAGCTGTGACAGGGTATTCACCCCTCCACTTT. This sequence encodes CASSEAVTGYSPLHF.

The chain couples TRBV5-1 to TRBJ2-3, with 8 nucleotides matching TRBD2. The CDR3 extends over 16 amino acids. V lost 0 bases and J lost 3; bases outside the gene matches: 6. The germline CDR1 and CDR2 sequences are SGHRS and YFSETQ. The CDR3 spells CASSLAGGAETDTQYF. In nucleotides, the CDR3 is TGCGCCAGCAGCTTGGCCGGGGGGGCCGAGACAGATACGCAGTATTTT.

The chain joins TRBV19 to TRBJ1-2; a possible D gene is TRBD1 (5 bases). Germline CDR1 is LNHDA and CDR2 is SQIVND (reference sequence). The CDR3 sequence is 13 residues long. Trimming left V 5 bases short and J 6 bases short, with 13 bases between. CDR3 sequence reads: CASSPAGRDGYTF. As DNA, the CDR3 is TGTGCCAGTAGTCCGGCAGGGCGCGATGGCTACACCTTC.

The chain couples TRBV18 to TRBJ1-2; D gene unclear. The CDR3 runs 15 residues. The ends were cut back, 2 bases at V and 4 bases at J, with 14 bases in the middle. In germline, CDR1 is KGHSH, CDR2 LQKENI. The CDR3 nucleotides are TGTGCCAGCTCACCAAATGACTCAGGCTTCTATGGCTACACCTTC. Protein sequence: CASSPNDSGFYGYTF. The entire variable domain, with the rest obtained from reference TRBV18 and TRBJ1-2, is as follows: NAGVMQNPRHLVRRRGQEARLRCSPMKGHSHVYWYRQLPEEGLKFMVYLQKENIIDESGMPKERFSAEFPKEGPSILRIQQVVRGDSAAYFCASSPNDSGFYGYTFGSGTRLTVV.

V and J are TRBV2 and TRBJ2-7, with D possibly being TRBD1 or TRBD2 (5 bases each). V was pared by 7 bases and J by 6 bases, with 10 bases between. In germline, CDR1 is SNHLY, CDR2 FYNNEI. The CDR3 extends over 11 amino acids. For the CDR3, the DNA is TGTGCCAGCAATATCGGGGCCGAGCAGTACTTC. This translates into CASNIGAEQYF.

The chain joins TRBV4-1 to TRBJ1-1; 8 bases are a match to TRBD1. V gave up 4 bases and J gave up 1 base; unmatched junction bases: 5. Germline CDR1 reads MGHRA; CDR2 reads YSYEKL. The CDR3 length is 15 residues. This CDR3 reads CASSPWTGTNTEAFF. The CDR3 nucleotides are TGCGCCAGCAGCCCTTGGACAGGGACGAACACTGAAGCTTTCTTT.

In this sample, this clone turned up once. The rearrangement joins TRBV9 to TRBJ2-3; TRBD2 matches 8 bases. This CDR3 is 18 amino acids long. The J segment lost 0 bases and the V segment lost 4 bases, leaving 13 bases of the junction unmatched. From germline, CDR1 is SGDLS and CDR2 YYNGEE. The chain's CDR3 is CASSPSRGRGGSTDTQYF. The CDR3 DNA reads TGTGCCAGCAGCCCCTCACGCGGTCGGGGGGGTAGCACAGATACGCAGTATTTT.

CDR3 protein: CASSPGVGTEAFF. The CDR3 DNA reads TGTGCCAGCAGCCCCGGAGTTGGGACTGAAGCTTTCTTT. The rearrangement uses TRBV5-5 and TRBJ1-1; D not resolved. The length of the CDR3 is 13 residues. CDR1 and CDR2 from the germline V gene are SGHKS and YYEKEE (reference sequence). With 4 bases removed from V and 5 bases from J, the gap between germline ends came to 12 bases.

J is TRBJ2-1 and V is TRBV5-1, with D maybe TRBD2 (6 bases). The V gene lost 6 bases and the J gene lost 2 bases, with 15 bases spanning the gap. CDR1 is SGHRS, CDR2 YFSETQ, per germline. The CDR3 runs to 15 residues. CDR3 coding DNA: TGCGCCAGCAACCCCGGGGGTCCAACCTACAATGAGCAGTTCTTC. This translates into CASNPGGPTYNEQFF.

The CDR3 spells CASSLTGGFAYEQYF. CDR3 DNA: TGTGCCAGCAGTTTAACAGGGGGATTCGCCTACGAGCAGTACTTC. V is TRBV6-5 and J is TRBJ2-7; 8 bases match TRBD1. The CDR3 totals 15 residues. In germline, CDR1 is MNHEY, CDR2 SVGAGI. The V and J ends lost 4 bases and 2 bases, in that order; junction bases with no gene match: 7.

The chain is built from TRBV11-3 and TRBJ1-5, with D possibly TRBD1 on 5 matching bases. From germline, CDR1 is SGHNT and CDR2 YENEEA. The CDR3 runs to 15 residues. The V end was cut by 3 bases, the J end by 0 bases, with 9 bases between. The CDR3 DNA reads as TGTGCCAGCAGCTTCGGGGGGAATAGCAATCAGCCCCAGCATTTT. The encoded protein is CASSFGGNSNQPQHF.

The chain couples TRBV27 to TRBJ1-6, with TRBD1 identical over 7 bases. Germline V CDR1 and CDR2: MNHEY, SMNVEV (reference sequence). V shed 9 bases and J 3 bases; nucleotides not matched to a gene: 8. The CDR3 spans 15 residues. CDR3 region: CASSRGGGYNSPLHF. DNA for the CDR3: TGTGCCAGTTCCAGAGGGGGCGGCTATAATTCACCCCTCCACTTT.

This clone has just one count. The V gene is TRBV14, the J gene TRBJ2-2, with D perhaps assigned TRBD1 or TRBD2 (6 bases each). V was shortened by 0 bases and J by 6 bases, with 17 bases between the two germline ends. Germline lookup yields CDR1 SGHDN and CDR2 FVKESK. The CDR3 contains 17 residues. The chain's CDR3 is CASSQESNREVPGELFF. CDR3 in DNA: TGTGCCAGCAGCCAAGAATCGAACAGGGAGGTCCCCGGGGAGCTGTTTTTT.

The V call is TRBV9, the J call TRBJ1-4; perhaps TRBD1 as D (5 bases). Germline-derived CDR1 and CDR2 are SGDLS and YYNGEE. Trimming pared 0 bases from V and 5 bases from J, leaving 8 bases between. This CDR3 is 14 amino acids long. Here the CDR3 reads CASSVGGINEKLFF. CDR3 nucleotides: TGTGCCAGCAGCGTAGGGGGGATAAATGAAAAACTGTTTTTT.

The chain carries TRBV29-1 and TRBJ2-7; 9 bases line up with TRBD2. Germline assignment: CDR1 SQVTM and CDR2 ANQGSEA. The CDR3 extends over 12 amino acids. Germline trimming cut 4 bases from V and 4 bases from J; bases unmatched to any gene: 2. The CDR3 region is CSVAREGYEQYF. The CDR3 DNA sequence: TGCAGCGTTGCGCGGGAGGGGTACGAGCAGTACTTC.

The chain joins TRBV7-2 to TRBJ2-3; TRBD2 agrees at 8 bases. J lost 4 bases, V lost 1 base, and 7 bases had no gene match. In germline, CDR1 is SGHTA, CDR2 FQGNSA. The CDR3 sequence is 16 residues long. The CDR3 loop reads CASSLVAGGGADTQYF. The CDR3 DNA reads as TGTGCCAGCAGCTTAGTGGCGGGAGGAGGGGCAGATACGCAGTATTTT.

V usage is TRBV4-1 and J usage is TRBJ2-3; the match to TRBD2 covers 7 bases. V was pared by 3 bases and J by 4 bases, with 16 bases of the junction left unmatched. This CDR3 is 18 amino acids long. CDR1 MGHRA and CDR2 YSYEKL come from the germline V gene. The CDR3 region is CASSHDPVAGETSDTQYF. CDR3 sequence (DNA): TGCGCCAGCAGCCATGACCCTGTGGCGGGAGAGACTTCAGATACGCAGTATTTT.